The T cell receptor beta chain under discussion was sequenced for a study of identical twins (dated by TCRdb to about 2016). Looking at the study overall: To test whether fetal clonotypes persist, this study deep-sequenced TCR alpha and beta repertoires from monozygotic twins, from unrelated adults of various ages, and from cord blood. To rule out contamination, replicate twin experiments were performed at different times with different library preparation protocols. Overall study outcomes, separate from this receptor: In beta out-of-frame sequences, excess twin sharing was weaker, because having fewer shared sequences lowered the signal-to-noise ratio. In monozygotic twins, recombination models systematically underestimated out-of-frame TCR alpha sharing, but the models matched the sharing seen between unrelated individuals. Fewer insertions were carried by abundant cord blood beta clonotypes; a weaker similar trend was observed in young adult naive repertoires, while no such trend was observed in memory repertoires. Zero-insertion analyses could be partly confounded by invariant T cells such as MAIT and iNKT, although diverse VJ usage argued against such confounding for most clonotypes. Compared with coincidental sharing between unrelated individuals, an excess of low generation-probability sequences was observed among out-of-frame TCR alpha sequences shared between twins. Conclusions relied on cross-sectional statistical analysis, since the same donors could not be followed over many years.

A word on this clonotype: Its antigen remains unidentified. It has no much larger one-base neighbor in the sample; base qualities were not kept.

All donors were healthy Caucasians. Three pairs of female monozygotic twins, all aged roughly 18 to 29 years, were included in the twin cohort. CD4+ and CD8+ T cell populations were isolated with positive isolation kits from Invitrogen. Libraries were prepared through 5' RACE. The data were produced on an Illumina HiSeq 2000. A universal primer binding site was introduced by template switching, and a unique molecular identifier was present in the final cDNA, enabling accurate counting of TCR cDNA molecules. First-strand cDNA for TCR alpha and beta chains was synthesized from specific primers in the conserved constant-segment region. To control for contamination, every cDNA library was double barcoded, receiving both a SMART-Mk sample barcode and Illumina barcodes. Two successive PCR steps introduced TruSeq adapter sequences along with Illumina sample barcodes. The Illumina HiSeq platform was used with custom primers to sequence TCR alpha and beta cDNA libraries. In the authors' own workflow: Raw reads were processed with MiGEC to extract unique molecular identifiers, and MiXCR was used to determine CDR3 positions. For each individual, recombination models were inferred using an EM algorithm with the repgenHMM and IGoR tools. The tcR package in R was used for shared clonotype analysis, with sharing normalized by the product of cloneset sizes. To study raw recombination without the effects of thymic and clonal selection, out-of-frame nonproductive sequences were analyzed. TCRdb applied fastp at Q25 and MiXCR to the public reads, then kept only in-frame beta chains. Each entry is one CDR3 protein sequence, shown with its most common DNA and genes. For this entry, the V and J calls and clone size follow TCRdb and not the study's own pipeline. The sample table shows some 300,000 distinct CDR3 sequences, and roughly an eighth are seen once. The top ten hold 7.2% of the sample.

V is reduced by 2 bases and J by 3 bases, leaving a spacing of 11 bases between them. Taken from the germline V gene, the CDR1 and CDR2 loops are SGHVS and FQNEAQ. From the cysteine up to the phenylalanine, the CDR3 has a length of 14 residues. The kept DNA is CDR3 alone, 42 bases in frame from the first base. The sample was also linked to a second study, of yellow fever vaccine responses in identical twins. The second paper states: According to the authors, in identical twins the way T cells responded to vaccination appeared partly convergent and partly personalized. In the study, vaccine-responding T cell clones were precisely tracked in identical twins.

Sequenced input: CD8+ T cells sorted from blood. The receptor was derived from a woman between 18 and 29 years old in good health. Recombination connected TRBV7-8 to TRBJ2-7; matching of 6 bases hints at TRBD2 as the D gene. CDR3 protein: CASSLLPSDYEQYF. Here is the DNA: TGTGCCAGCAGCTTATTACCTAGCGACTACGAGCAGTACTTC.